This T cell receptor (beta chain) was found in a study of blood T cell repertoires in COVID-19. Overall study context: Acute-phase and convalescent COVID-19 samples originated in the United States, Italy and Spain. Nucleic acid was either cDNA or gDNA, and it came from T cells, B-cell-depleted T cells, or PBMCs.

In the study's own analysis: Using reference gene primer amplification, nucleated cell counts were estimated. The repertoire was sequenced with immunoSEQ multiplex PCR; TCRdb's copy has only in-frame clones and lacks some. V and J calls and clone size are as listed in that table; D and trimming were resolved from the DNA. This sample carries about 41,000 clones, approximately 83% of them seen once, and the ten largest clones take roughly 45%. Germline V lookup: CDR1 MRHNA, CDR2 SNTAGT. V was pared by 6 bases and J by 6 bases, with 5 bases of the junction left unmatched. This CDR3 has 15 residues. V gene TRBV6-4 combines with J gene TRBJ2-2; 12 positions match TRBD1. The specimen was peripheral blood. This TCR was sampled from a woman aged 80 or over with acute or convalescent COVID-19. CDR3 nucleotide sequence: TGTGCCAGCAGCGCCGGGACAGGGGGCTCCGGGGAGCTGTTTTTT. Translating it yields CASSAGTGGSGELFF.